This T cell receptor (beta chain) was captured in a study of CD4 and CD8 cells across lung adenocarcinoma regions. Each CDR3 protein is one row after TCRdb ran MiXCR on the PCR reads. The sample gives more than 15,000 distinct CDR3 sequences, 46% of which show up once; roughly 20% is in the top ten. V shed 3 bases and J shed 10 bases, with 21 bases lying between them. The germline gives CDR1 KGHDR, CDR2 SFDVKD. This CDR3 region has 16 residues. Sequencing was performed on CD4+ T cells from the margin of a lung tumor. The chain employs TRBV24-1 and TRBJ2-1, with D possibly called TRBD1 or TRBD2 (5 bases each). The receptor was derived from a male donor with lung adenocarcinoma. The CD4 and CD8 labels of this study may be unreliable. The CDR3 DNA follows: TGTGCCACCAGTGATCCTGAGGGGAGAGGGGTGGACGAGCAGTTCTTC. Its translation: CATSDPEGRGVDEQFF.